The 15 T cell receptor beta chains reported below all come from one sample, sequenced in a study of OX40 agonist ivuxolimab in advanced cancers. Using immunoSEQ multiplex PCR, the repertoire was profiled, and TCRdb retains in-frame clones only, with some absent. The table has approximately 72,000 clones, 70% to 85% seen once. The sequencing here drew on CD4+ or CD8+ T cells sorted from blood, taken in a trial of the OX40 agonist ivuxolimab. Source of these receptors: an adult with an advanced solid tumor such as melanoma, head and neck, liver or kidney cancer.

This sequence joins TRBV27 and TRBJ1-2; 8 bases align to TRBD1. Germline trimming cut 6 bases from V and 3 bases from J; bases unmatched to any gene: 12. Germline V lookup: CDR1 MNHEY, CDR2 SMNVEV (reference sequence). This CDR3 comprises 16 residues. CDR3 loop: CASRGLGLDRDYGYTF. For the CDR3, the DNA is TGTGCCAGCAGGGGACTGGGACTGGACAGGGACTATGGCTACACCTTC.

A single count supports this clone. The rearrangement links TRBV27 to TRBJ2-1; the match to TRBD2 covers 10 bases. The CDR3 runs 19 residues. Trimming at V came to 4 bases and at J to 8 bases, leaving 20 bases not matched to a gene. The germline CDR1 and CDR2 sequences are MNHEY and SMNVEV (reference sequence). DNA for the CDR3: TGTGCCAGCAGTTCCACCTCACGGCGTGGGCTAGCGGGAGAGGATGAGCAGTTCTTC. Translation gives CASSSTSRRGLAGEDEQFF.

The chain has TRBV6-5 and TRBJ2-7; 7 bases line up with TRBD2. The J segment lost 0 bases and the V segment lost 5 bases, leaving 7 bases of the junction unmatched. This CDR3 has 15 residues. CDR1 and CDR2 (germline): MNHEY, SVGAGI. This CDR3 reads CASSRPSGPSYEQYF. In nucleotides, the CDR3 is TGTGCCAGCAGTCGACCTAGCGGACCCTCCTACGAGCAGTACTTC.

The chain uses TRBV10-3 and TRBJ2-7; 8 bases map to TRBD1. The CDR3 sequence is 14 residues long. Looked up from germline, CDR1 is ENHRY and CDR2 is SYGVKD. The V segment lost 6 bases and the J segment 5 bases; nucleotides outside the gene matches: 9. In DNA, the CDR3 is TGTGCCATCAGCGCCAGGGGGCAATTAGACGAGCAGTACTTC. Translated: CAISARGQLDEQYF.

The chain employs TRBV7-2 and TRBJ2-2, with TRBD1 as a possible D gene (6 bases). From germline, CDR1 is SGHTA and CDR2 FQGNSA. This CDR3 contains 16 residues. V lost 1 base, J lost 1 base, and 10 bases lay in between. The CDR3 loop is CASSLVGGENTGELFF. CDR3 nucleotide sequence: TGTGCCAGCAGCTTAGTTGGGGGCGAGAACACCGGGGAGCTGTTTTTT.

The V and J genes are TRBV6-6 and TRBJ1-5; D gene unclear. This CDR3 is 14 amino acids long. Germline CDR1 reads MNHNY; CDR2 reads SVGAGI (reference sequence). V was cut by 2 bases and J by 5 bases, with 10 bases left in between. The chain's CDR3 is CASSYDRPDQPQHF. For the CDR3, the DNA is TGTGCCAGCAGTTACGATAGGCCCGATCAGCCCCAGCATTTT.

This chain connects TRBV7-2 to TRBJ2-3; TRBD2 aligns across 11 bases. The CDR3 runs to 16 residues. The germline V gene encodes CDR1 SGHTA and CDR2 FQGNSA. V lost 2 bases and J lost 5; bases outside the gene matches: 6. In DNA, the CDR3 is TGTGCCAGCAGCTTACTCCTAGCGGGGGGTGGAGATACGCAGTATTTT. Its translation is CASSLLLAGGGDTQYF.

This sequence joins TRBV27 and TRBJ1-3; D is unclear. CDR3 length: 13 amino acids. Germline loops: CDR1 MNHEY, CDR2 SMNVEV (reference sequence). The germline V and J ends were trimmed by 3 bases and 0 bases, with 3 bases remaining between them. The DNA of the CDR3 is TGTGCCAGCAGTTTTGTCTCTGGAAACACCATATATTTT. Its translation is CASSFVSGNTIYF.

The gene calls are TRBV5-1 and TRBJ1-5, with D maybe TRBD1 (5 bases). V lost 4 bases, J lost 0 bases, and 11 bases lay in between. The germline V gene encodes CDR1 SGHRS and CDR2 YFSETQ. The CDR3 has 15 residues. As DNA, the CDR3 is TGCGCCAGCAGCCCCCTTGACAGTAGCAATCAGCCCCAGCATTTT. Translated: CASSPLDSSNQPQHF.

The CDR3 loop reads CASGGSGRLTQYF. The CDR3 region has the DNA TGTGCCAGCGGGGGTAGCGGGAGACTAACGCAGTATTTT. The gene calls are TRBV9 and TRBJ2-3, with 9 bases aligning to TRBD2. Looked up from germline, CDR1 is SGDLS and CDR2 is YYNGEE. The length of the CDR3 is 13 residues. V lost 7 bases, J lost 9 bases, and 9 bases stayed unmatched.

The chain recombines TRBV30 with TRBJ1-3; D might be TRBD1 (6 bases). V was pared by 0 bases and J by 2 bases, with 8 bases between. Germline-derived CDR1 and CDR2 are GTSNPN and SVGIG (reference sequence). This CDR3 is 14 amino acids long. CDR3 amino acids: CAWSVRGTGNTIYF. The CDR3 nucleotides read TGTGCCTGGAGTGTCAGGGGAACTGGAAACACCATATATTTT.

The chain links TRBV18 to TRBJ2-7, with TRBD1 matching 11 bases. CDR3 length equals 14 residues. CDR1 and CDR2 (germline): KGHSH, LQKENI. V lost 4 bases, J lost 6 bases, and 5 bases stayed unmatched. The CDR3 nucleotides read TGTGCCAGCTCACAACCGGGACAGGGGGGCGAGCAGTACTTC. Its translation: CASSQPGQGGEQYF. The variable domain in full, with the rest retrieved from reference TRBV18 and TRBJ2-7, is NAGVMQNPRHLVRRRGQEARLRCSPMKGHSHVYWYRQLPEEGLKFMVYLQKENIIDESGMPKERFSAEFPKEGPSILRIQQVVRGDSAAYFCASSQPGQGGEQYFGPGTRLTVT.

The chain recombines TRBV9 with TRBJ2-5; 9 nucleotides align to TRBD1. The CDR3 runs 14 residues. The germline V gene has CDR1 SGDLS and CDR2 YYNGEE. V gave up 3 bases and J gave up 3 bases; unmatched junction bases: 3. For the CDR3, the DNA is TGTGCCAGCAGCGCTCGGACAGGGGAAGAGACCCAGTACTTC. It encodes CASSARTGEETQYF.

The V gene is TRBV21-1, the J gene TRBJ2-1; the tabulated D call, TRBD2, remains unverified against the DNA. TRBV21-1 is a recognized pseudogene. The CDR3 is 16 amino acids. The CDR3 region is CASKRCPGLPNNEQFF. The CDR3 nucleotides are TGTGCCAGCAAGAGGTGTCCGGGACTACCAAACAATGAGCAGTTCTTC.

This sequence joins TRBV5-1 and TRBJ2-3; D is unclear. The V gene's germline CDR1 is SGHRS and CDR2 YFSETQ. The CDR3 is 14 residues long. V lost 8 bases and J 1 base, leaving 14 bases between the germline ends. CDR3 DNA: TGCGCCAGTCTCCCTGGACCGGGCACAGATACGCAGTATTTT. This translates into CASLPGPGTDTQYF.